This entry concerns a single T cell receptor beta chain. Its target is not known. The germline V gene encodes CDR1 LNHNV and CDR2 YYDKDF (reference sequence). This CDR3 contains 14 residues. V lost 0 bases and J lost 9, with 14 bases in between. This record comes from a study of siplizumab effects on memory and regulatory T cells. Findings and caveats of the study: Sequences below about 10^-5 frequency were poorly captured. As a result, only a minor fraction of alloreactive clones mapped to unstimulated subsets. An assignable phenotype, naive or memory, was missing from roughly 79-95% of proliferating CD4+ or CD8+ clones.

Per sample, roughly 10^5 TCR templates underwent assay. Using immunoSEQ multiplex PCR, the repertoire was profiled, and TCRdb retains in-frame clones only, with some absent. The repertoire consists of around 100,000 clones, with about 91% occurring once and the leading ten covering around 0.15%. The sequenced sample was CD4+ T cells sorted from blood. The chain has TRBV15 and TRBJ1-2; no clear D. The sequence derives from a human donor in good health. CDR3: CATSRDHGSKSYTF. The CDR3 DNA reads TGTGCCACCAGCAGAGATCATGGGAGTAAGAGCTACACCTTC.